The 4 T cell receptor beta chains given below trace back to one sample, sequenced in a study of radiation and T cells in renal cell carcinoma. The repertoire was sequenced with immunoSEQ multiplex PCR; TCRdb's copy has only in-frame clones and lacks some. The sample contains around 130,000 clones, around 90% of which appear only once. The time point was: blood 2 weeks post-SBRT. The treatment is: 15 Gy SBRT to primary tumor, nephrectomy 4 weeks later. Here the sequenced sample was blood, taken from a patient whose treatment included radiotherapy and nephrectomy. These receptors were obtained from a woman in her 70s with renal cell carcinoma.

This sequence joins TRBV5-6 and TRBJ2-2; D is uncertain. In germline, CDR1 is SGHDT, CDR2 YYEEEE. The CDR3 sequence is 14 residues long. Trimming cost V 4 bases and J 4 bases, with 11 bases left between them. The DNA for the CDR3 is TGTGCCAGCAGCGGCAGGTCCTTCACCGGGGAGCTGTTTTTT. Protein product: CASSGRSFTGELFF.

The chain combines TRBV11-3 with TRBJ1-6; 7 bases are a match to TRBD1. This CDR3 contains 17 residues. The germline gives CDR1 SGHNT, CDR2 YENEEA. After removal of 4 bases from V and 9 bases from J, the junction contained 15 bases not matched to a gene. In nucleotides, the CDR3 is TGTGCCAGCAGCTCCCACGATCAGGGGGGCTCTAGTTCACCCCTCCACTTT. Its translation: CASSSHDQGGSSSPLHF.

This clone was seen only a few times. This chain joins TRBV2 and TRBJ1-2; D is perhaps TRBD1 (5 bases). V was trimmed by 2 bases and J by 4 bases, leaving 11 bases between them. The CDR3 has 14 amino acids. Germline V gene sequence: CDR1 SNHLY, CDR2 FYNNEI. As DNA, the CDR3 is TGTGCCAGCAGTGAATCTTTAGGGGTCTATGGCTACACCTTC. It encodes CASSESLGVYGYTF.

The chain couples TRBV6-5 to TRBJ1-2, with no clear D. The CDR3 sequence is 13 residues long. The V end was cut by 7 bases, the J end by 8 bases, with 17 bases between. CDR1 is MNHEY and CDR2 is SVGAGI in the germline V gene. In DNA form, the CDR3 reads TGTGCCAGCACCAGACCTGGTTTTGGCGGCTACACCTTC. This sequence encodes CASTRPGFGGYTF.